These 13 T cell receptor beta chains share one sample of origin, sequenced in a study of T cell repertoires in cytomegalovirus infection. TCRdb independently ran MiXCR on the reads; one entry per CDR3 protein. The sample has approximately 100,000 distinct CDR3 sequences; around 29% are singletons. Their recognized antigens are unknown. This specimen was CD8+ T cells from cultured PBMCs, taken from culture after CMV antigen stimulation. The origin of the receptors is a human donor in good health (CMV status not recorded). Some clones in this sample may be carry-over from other donors' samples.

This clonotype turned up a few times. The chain joins TRBV11-1 to TRBJ2-7; weak D call: TRBD2 (6 bases). The CDR3 consists of 12 residues. Germline loops: CDR1 SGHAT, CDR2 FQDESV (reference sequence). Trimming cost V 3 bases and J 6 bases, with 9 bases left between them. CDR3 residues: CASSFQGGEQYF. The CDR3 DNA follows: TGTGCCAGCAGCTTCCAGGGAGGCGAGCAGTACTTC.

The chain recombines TRBV19 with TRBJ1-5; D is unclear. There are 14 residues in the CDR3. Germline-derived CDR1 and CDR2 are LNHDA and SQIVND (reference sequence). V was trimmed by 3 bases and J by 0 bases, leaving 6 bases between them. This CDR3 is CASSILNSNQPQHF. The CDR3 nucleotides are TGTGCCAGTAGTATCCTTAATAGCAATCAGCCCCAGCATTTT.

CDR3 protein: CASGRGLLETQYF. The CDR3 bases are TGTGCCAGTGGGCGGGGGCTATTGGAGACCCAGTACTTC. This chain uses TRBV28 with TRBJ2-5; tentative D call: TRBD2 (7 bases). This CDR3 has 13 amino acids. Germline V gene lookup returns CDR1 MDHEN and CDR2 SYDVKM. V was clipped by 9 bases and J by 5 bases, with 16 bases between them.

There are many counts of this clonotype. The gene calls are TRBV7-2 and TRBJ1-4; TRBD1 matches 7 bases. From germline, CDR1 is SGHTA and CDR2 FQGNSA. The CDR3 is 16 amino acids. J gave up 4 bases and V 5 bases, and 10 bases lay outside the gene matches. For the CDR3, the DNA is TGTGCCAGCAGCCAGGGGGACGGGAATCGTAATGAAAAACTGTTTTTT. It specifies CASSQGDGNRNEKLFF.

The chain employs TRBV15 and TRBJ1-6; 8 nucleotides match TRBD1. This CDR3 has 13 residues. Germline-derived CDR1 and CDR2 are LNHNV and YYDKDF (reference sequence). V was clipped by 4 bases and J by 9 bases; unmatched bases: 2. The CDR3: CATSKTGASPLHF. CDR3 DNA: TGTGCCACCAGCAAGACAGGGGCTTCACCCCTCCACTTT.

The rearrangement links TRBV7-9 to TRBJ2-1; perhaps D is TRBD1 or TRBD2 (5 bases each). The germline V gene has CDR1 SEHNR and CDR2 FQNEAQ (reference sequence). This CDR3 is built from 15 residues. Trimming shortened V by 1 base and J by 2 bases, and 9 bases separated the two germline ends. CDR3 loop: CASSLEWGPYNEQFF. The CDR3 DNA follows: TGTGCCAGCAGCTTAGAGTGGGGACCCTACAATGAGCAGTTCTTC.

CDR3 loop: CASSLEGTGGLYNEQFF. CDR3 nucleotide sequence: TGCGCCAGCAGCTTGGAGGGAACGGGGGGGCTGTACAATGAGCAGTTCTTC. The J gene is TRBJ2-1, the V gene TRBV5-1; 8 positions agree with TRBD2. V lost 0 bases to trimming and J lost 4 bases; unmatched junction nucleotides: 9. Germline CDR1 SGHRS, CDR2 YFSETQ. This CDR3 has 17 amino acids.

This clonotype was recorded a few times. The chain carries TRBV4-1 and TRBJ1-1, with 9 bases identical to TRBD1. CDR1 is MGHRA, CDR2 YSYEKL, per germline. There are 16 residues in the CDR3. V lost 5 bases and J lost 6; bases outside the gene matches: 13. The DNA for the CDR3 is TGCGCCAGCAGCAGTAGATGGACAGGGGAGGAAGCTGAAGCTTTCTTT. Its protein product is CASSSRWTGEEAEAFF.

The V gene is TRBV27, the J gene TRBJ1-1; D ambiguous. Between the trimmed V and J ends, which lost 5 bases and 0 bases, there was a span of 7 bases. The CDR3 is made up of 13 amino acids. Germline lookup yields CDR1 MNHEY and CDR2 SMNVEV (reference sequence). The CDR3 sequence: CASSALVNTEAFF. CDR3 DNA sequence: TGTGCCAGCAGTGCCCTAGTGAACACTGAAGCTTTCTTT.

This clonotype is a singleton in its sample. The chain combines TRBV27 with TRBJ2-7, with 11 positions matching TRBD2. The CDR3 covers 14 residues. CDR1 is MNHEY and CDR2 is SMNVEV in the germline V gene (reference sequence). V lost 6 bases to trimming and J lost 7 bases; unmatched junction nucleotides: 8. This CDR3 reads CASSIAGGLEEQYF. Written as DNA, the CDR3 is TGTGCCAGCAGCATAGCGGGGGGGCTTGAGGAGCAGTACTTC.

V and J are TRBV7-9 and TRBJ1-1; maybe TRBD1 (5 bases). Germline V CDR1 and CDR2: SEHNR, FQNEAQ (reference sequence). Trimming removed 6 bases from V and 1 base from J, with 9 bases in between. The length of the CDR3 is 13 residues. The CDR3 region has the DNA TGTGCCAGCAGGGGACCGTCGAACACTGAAGCTTTCTTT. Translation gives CASRGPSNTEAFF. Supplemented by reference TRBV7-9 and TRBJ1-1, the full variable domain reads DTGVSQNPRHKITKRGQNVTFRCDPISEHNRLYWYRQTLGQGPEFLTYFQNEAQLEKSRLLSDRFSAERPKGSFSTLEIQRTEQGDSAMYLCASRGPSNTEAFFGQGTRLTVV.

This clonotype was detected only a few times. This sequence joins TRBV28 and TRBJ2-2; weak D call: TRBD2 (6 bases). This CDR3 is 13 amino acids long. Trimming removed 5 bases at V and 4 bases at J, with 8 bases between. Per germline, CDR1 MDHEN and CDR2 SYDVKM. This CDR3 is CASSPGVTGELFF. The CDR3 bases are TGTGCCAGCAGTCCGGGAGTCACCGGGGAGCTGTTTTTT.

CDR3 nucleotide sequence: TGTGCCAGTAGTCCCTACTTGAACACTGAAGCTTTCTTT. Translated: CASSPYLNTEAFF. The chain recombines TRBV19 with TRBJ1-1; no reliable D call. The CDR3 covers 13 residues. V gave up 5 bases and J gave up 0 bases, with 7 bases separating them. Germline CDR1 LNHDA, CDR2 SQIVND (reference sequence).